These 2 T cell receptor beta chains share one sample of origin, sequenced in a study of cytomegalovirus exposure and HLA in healthy donors. The PCR used 60 Vbeta and 13 Jbeta primers. Profiling relied on immunoSEQ multiplex PCR, and the TCRdb table lists in-frame clones only, not all of them. There are about 110,000 clones in the sample; 76% occur only once, and about an eighth lies in the top ten. The sequencing sample was made of PBMCs. These receptors all stem from a man aged 25-45 years in good health and CMV-seropositive.

The rearrangement joins TRBV30 to TRBJ1-1; no firm D call. The CDR3 extends over 13 amino acids. The ends were cut back, 2 bases at V and 5 bases at J, with 12 bases in the middle. The V gene's germline CDR1 is GTSNPN and CDR2 SVGIG (reference sequence). CDR3 DNA sequence: TGTGCCTGGAGTTCGGCCGTGGAGACTGAAGCTTTCTTT. This encodes CAWSSAVETEAFF.

As for this clone: One end of the junction does not line up with germline, which may come from a read error. The genes are TRBV18 and TRBJ2-2; 7 bases line up with TRBD1. The CDR3 extends over 14 amino acids. CDR1 and CDR2 (germline): KGHSH, LQKENI. The CDR3 spells CATSQGWNTGELFF. The CDR3 DNA reads as TGTGCCACCTCACAGGGGTGGAACACCGGGGAGCTGTTTTTT.